There are a few counts of the clone carrying this T cell receptor (beta chain). TCRdb ran MiXCR on the RACE reads and lists one entry per CDR3 protein. The sample lists about 92,000 distinct CDR3 sequences; about 11% were seen once. Noted time point: patch test 3, about 24 weeks after DPC sensitization. Treatment indicated: therapeutic diphenylcyclopropenone sensitization with weekly scalp DPC. Blood draws preceded each patch test application. The donor pool consisted of alopecia patients aged 18 to 70 years, considered suitable for DPC. This sample was taken from a study of human T cells and chemical hapten exposure. As for the study in general: Patients were given diphenylcyclopropenone on the scalp weekly across the roughly 25-week study.

The sample here was whole blood, taken in connection with sensitization to the hapten diphenylcyclopropenone (DPC). The origin of this receptor is a woman in her twenties or thirties with alopecia areata. Some clones in this sample may be carry-over from other donors' samples.

DNA for the CDR3: TGCGCCAGCAGCCAAGGAGGAACAGGGATATATGGCTACACCTTC. Translated: CASSQGGTGIYGYTF. The chain is built from TRBV4-1 and TRBJ1-2; D might be TRBD1 (6 bases). Germline V gene data show CDR1 as MGHRA and CDR2 as YSYEKL. This CDR3 spans 15 amino acids. Deletions cut 1 base from V and 5 bases from J, with 14 bases between.